This is a list of T cell receptor beta chains from one sample in a study of shared clonotypes between healthy human individuals. Data came from immunoSEQ multiplex PCR; TCRdb stores just in-frame clones and leaves some out. The repertoire holds over 2 million clones, with about 95% as singletons. Sequencing was carried out using naive CD8+ T cells sorted from blood. These receptor sequences come from a man aged 18 to 35 in good health. CDR3s include the opening cysteine and the closing phenylalanine or tryptophan. The order of the fields is J gene, clone size, V gene, CDR3 length, D gene, CDR3 protein, CDR3 DNA. The D gene is left open where the match is weak. Clone size is shown for a subset of rows, as once, few, many or a class of expanded clone.

TRBJ2-7 | NA | TRBV9 | 15 | NA | CASSVGPGSLPEQYF | TGTGCCAGCAGCGTAGGGCCAGGGAGCCTTCCCGAGCAGTACTTC
TRBJ2-7 | NA | TRBV11-2 | 11 | NA | CASSVSYEQYF | TGTGCCAGCAGCGTGTCGTACGAGCAGTACTTC
TRBJ2-7 | NA | TRBV6-1 | 14 | NA | CASSEWMASYEQYF | TGTGCCAGCAGTGAATGGATGGCCTCCTACGAGCAGTACTTC
TRBJ1-2 | once | TRBV2 | 14 | NA | CASSEVQGGYGYTF | TGTGCCAGCAGTGAAGTACAGGGTGGCTATGGCTACACCTTC
TRBJ2-7 | NA | TRBV19 | 11 | NA | CASSIGREQYF | TGTGCCAGTAGTATAGGACGCGAGCAGTACTTC
TRBJ2-7 | NA | TRBV27 | 15 | TRBD2 | CASSLDGGGSYEQYF | TGTGCCAGCAGTTTAGATGGCGGGGGGAGCTACGAGCAGTACTTC
TRBJ1-1 | NA | TRBV30 | 13 | NA | CAWSPGMGTEAFF | TGTGCCTGGTCCCCCGGGATGGGGACTGAAGCTTTCTTT
TRBJ2-3 | NA | TRBV5-1 | 16 | TRBD1 | CASSQARQGLGDTQYF | TGCGCCAGCAGCCAAGCCCGACAGGGCCTCGGGGATACGCAGTATTTT
TRBJ2-7 | NA | TRBV19 | 11 | NA | CASSSHYEQYF | TGTGCCAGTAGTAGCCATTACGAGCAGTACTTC
TRBJ2-7 | NA | TRBV9 | 14 | NA | CASSVGGPDYEQYF | TGTGCCAGCAGCGTGGGCGGGCCTGACTACGAGCAGTACTTC
TRBJ1-5 | NA | TRBV5-8 | 16 | NA | CASSLLWTESNQPQHF | TGTGCCAGCAGCTTACTTTGGACGGAAAGCAATCAGCCCCAGCATTTT
TRBJ2-7 | NA | TRBV14 | 17 | TRBD2 | CASSQDSASGPTYEQYF | TGTGCCAGCAGCCAAGATTCGGCTAGCGGGCCTACCTACGAGCAGTACTTC
TRBJ2-1 | NA | TRBV27 | 16 | TRBD2 | CASSLSAGDSYNEQFF | TGTGCCAGCAGTTTATCCGCGGGGGACTCCTACAATGAGCAGTTCTTC
TRBJ1-6 | NA | TRBV28 | 18 | NA | CASSGGATLSSYNSPLHF | TGTGCCAGCAGTGGAGGGGCGACCCTTAGCTCCTATAATTCACCCCTCCACTTT
TRBJ2-7 | NA | TRBV4-1 | 15 | TRBD2 | CASSSRLAGLYEQYF | TGCGCCAGCAGCAGCCGACTAGCGGGTCTCTACGAGCAGTACTTC
TRBJ2-7 | NA | TRBV11-2 | 14 | NA | CASSLIVSAGEQYF | TGTGCCAGCAGCTTAATCGTGTCCGCGGGAGAGCAGTACTTC
TRBJ2-1 | NA | TRBV4-3 | 15 | NA | CASSQGIADLNEQFF | TGCGCCAGCAGCCAAGGGATAGCGGATTTGAATGAGCAGTTCTTC
TRBJ2-5 | once | TRBV11-2 | 17 | NA | CASSPAPGVPGQETQYF | TGTGCCAGCAGCCCCGCCCCGGGTGTCCCGGGACAAGAGACCCAGTACTTC
TRBJ1-1 | once | TRBV9 | 13 | NA | CASSVGGATEAFF | TGTGCCAGCAGCGTCGGGGGTGCCACTGAAGCTTTCTTT
TRBJ2-7 | NA | TRBV4-1 | 17 | TRBD2 | CASSQKGLAGATYEQYF | TGCGCCAGCAGCCAAAAAGGACTAGCGGGGGCCACCTACGAGCAGTACTTC
TRBJ1-4 | NA | TRBV6-1 | 16 | NA | CASSESGEGVNEKLFF | TGTGCCAGCAGTGAATCCGGGGAGGGGGTTAATGAAAAACTGTTTTTT
TRBJ2-1 | NA | TRBV7-9 | 16 | TRBD2 | CASTQGVAGGDNEQFF | TGTGCCAGCACCCAGGGGGTAGCGGGAGGGGACAATGAGCAGTTCTTC
TRBJ1-2 | once | TRBV27 | 15 | NA | CASSLLGGADYGYTF | TGTGCCAGCAGTTTATTGGGGGGCGCAGACTATGGCTACACCTTC
TRBJ2-5 | once | TRBV5-4 | 14 | NA | CASSLGGGQETQYF | TGTGCCAGCAGCCTTGGAGGGGGCCAAGAGACCCAGTACTTC
TRBJ2-1 | NA | TRBV4-1 | 14 | NA | CASSYGGVSNEQFF | TGCGCCAGCAGCTACGGGGGAGTGAGCAATGAGCAGTTCTTC
TRBJ1-2 | NA | TRBV4-3 | 15 | NA | CASSQDIAGGGGYTF | TGCGCCAGCAGCCAAGATATTGCCGGGGGCGGGGGCTACACCTTC
TRBJ1-6 | NA | TRBV7-9 | 15 | NA | CASSSRRGGNSPLHF | TGTGCCAGCAGCTCCAGGAGGGGTGGCAATTCACCCCTCCACTTT
TRBJ2-7 | NA | TRBV27 | 14 | NA | CASSLAGSSYEQYF | TGTGCCAGCAGTTTGGCAGGGAGCTCCTACGAGCAGTACTTC
TRBJ1-5 | NA | TRBV15 | 16 | NA | CATSRDPGRIHQPQHF | TGTGCCACCAGCAGAGACCCCGGGCGGATCCATCAGCCCCAGCATTTT
TRBJ1-1 | NA | TRBV5-1 | 13 | TRBD1 | CASSRTGPTEAFF | TGCGCCAGCAGCAGGACAGGGCCCACTGAAGCTTTCTTT
TRBJ2-1 | once | TRBV25-1 | 15 | TRBD1 | CASSEGQTIYNEQFF | TGTGCCAGCAGTGAGGGACAGACAATCTACAATGAGCAGTTCTTC
TRBJ2-5 | NA | TRBV25-1 | 13 | NA | CASSAQAQETQYF | TGTGCCAGCAGTGCGCAGGCCCAAGAGACCCAGTACTTC
TRBJ1-1 | NA | TRBV7-9 | 16 | TRBD1 | CASSERTGEGVAEAFF | TGTGCCAGCAGCGAACGGACAGGGGAGGGTGTCGCTGAAGCTTTCTTT
TRBJ2-1 | NA | TRBV30 | 17 | TRBD1 | CAWSPLGAGGAGNEQFF | TGTGCCTGGAGTCCCCTTGGGGCAGGGGGCGCGGGAAATGAGCAGTTCTTC
TRBJ2-1 | NA | TRBV9 | 18 | TRBD2 | CASSAGTSGGNSYNEQFF | TGTGCCAGCAGCGCCGGGACTAGCGGGGGAAACTCCTACAATGAGCAGTTCTTC
TRBJ1-1 | NA | TRBV9 | 15 | TRBD1 | CASSAWDRPNTEAFF | TGTGCCAGCAGCGCTTGGGACAGACCGAACACTGAAGCTTTCTTT
TRBJ2-5 | once | TRBV5-8 | 15 | NA | CASSPLGGLQETQYF | TGTGCCAGCAGCCCATTGGGGGGCCTACAAGAGACCCAGTACTTC
TRBJ2-1 | NA | TRBV4-1 | 16 | NA | CASSQEPPPLGNEQFF | TGCGCCAGCAGCCAAGAACCCCCGCCACTCGGGAATGAGCAGTTCTTC
TRBJ1-1 | NA | TRBV6-5 | 11 | NA | CASRADLEAFF | TGTGCCAGCCGGGCGGATCTTGAAGCTTTCTTT
TRBJ1-2 | NA | TRBV28 | 17 | NA | CASSPTNLDSGSYGYTF | TGTGCCAGCAGTCCGACAAACCTGGACAGCGGATCCTATGGCTACACCTTC
TRBJ2-1 | once | TRBV7-6 | 15 | NA | CASSLGGNSYNEQFF | TGTGCCAGCAGCTTAGGCGGGAACTCCTACAATGAGCAGTTCTTC
TRBJ2-7 | NA | TRBV15 | 14 | NA | CATSRDPTAYEQYF | TGTGCCACCAGCAGAGATCCAACAGCCTACGAGCAGTACTTC
TRBJ1-1 | NA | TRBV7-9 | 16 | NA | CASSPPLQGPNTEAFF | TGTGCCAGCAGCCCACCGCTCCAGGGACCAAACACTGAAGCTTTCTTT
TRBJ1-2 | once | TRBV7-2 | 14 | NA | CASSLFGRDYGYTF | TGTGCCAGCAGCTTATTTGGCCGGGACTATGGCTACACCTTC
TRBJ2-3 | NA | TRBV19 | 16 | TRBD2 | CASSIGTSGGTDTQYF | TGTGCCAGTAGTATAGGGACTAGCGGGGGAACAGATACGCAGTATTTT
TRBJ2-5 | NA | TRBV29-1 | 16 | NA | CSVENGIGTLQETQYF | TGCAGCGTTGAAAACGGGATCGGGACACTACAAGAGACCCAGTACTTC
TRBJ1-1 | NA | TRBV4-1 | 13 | TRBD1 | CASSSRDSSEAFF | TGCGCCAGCAGCTCCCGGGACAGCTCAGAAGCTTTCTTT
TRBJ1-2 | few | TRBV6-5 | 13 | NA | CASSYSTAYGYTF | TGTGCCAGCAGTTACTCGACAGCTTATGGCTACACCTTC
TRBJ1-5 | NA | TRBV15 | 12 | NA | CATRSGGQPQHF | TGTGCCACCAGGTCGGGGGGTCAGCCCCAGCATTTT
TRBJ2-7 | once | TRBV29-1 | 13 | NA | CSVLQGGAYEQYF | TGCAGCGTCCTGCAAGGGGGTGCCTACGAGCAGTACTTC
TRBJ2-7 | NA | TRBV4-3 | 17 | NA | CASSQEDSAGEDHEQYF | TGCGCCAGCAGCCAAGAGGACAGCGCGGGAGAAGACCACGAGCAGTACTTC
TRBJ1-6 | NA | TRBV6-1 | 16 | NA | CASSEWAGLDGRPLHF | TGTGCCAGCAGTGAATGGGCGGGTCTCGACGGGAGGCCCCTCCACTTT
TRBJ2-7 | NA | TRBV18 | 13 | NA | CASSAGQPYEQYF | TGTGCCAGCTCAGCGGGACAGCCCTACGAGCAGTACTTC
TRBJ2-3 | NA | TRBV7-3 | 15 | NA | CASSLVTGGTDTQYF | TGTGCCAGCAGCTTAGTAACGGGGGGCACAGATACGCAGTATTTT
TRBJ2-1 | once | TRBV11-2 | 16 | TRBD2 | CASSFHGLAEPNEQFF | TGTGCCAGCAGCTTTCACGGACTAGCGGAACCGAATGAGCAGTTCTTC
TRBJ2-1 | NA | TRBV18 | 13 | NA | CASGRQIDNEQFF | TGTGCCAGCGGGCGACAGATAGACAATGAGCAGTTCTTC
TRBJ2-3 | NA | TRBV7-9 | 16 | TRBD2 | CASSLGLAGDTDTQYF | TGTGCCAGCAGCTTGGGACTAGCGGGGGACACAGATACGCAGTATTTT
TRBJ2-1 | once | TRBV6-1 | 17 | TRBD2 | CASSEEVAGDRYNEQFF | TGTGCCAGCAGTGAAGAGGTAGCGGGGGACAGATACAATGAGCAGTTCTTC
TRBJ1-2 | NA | TRBV25-1 | 14 | NA | CASSEPDRLYGYTF | TGTGCCAGCAGTGAACCCGACCGACTCTATGGCTACACCTTC